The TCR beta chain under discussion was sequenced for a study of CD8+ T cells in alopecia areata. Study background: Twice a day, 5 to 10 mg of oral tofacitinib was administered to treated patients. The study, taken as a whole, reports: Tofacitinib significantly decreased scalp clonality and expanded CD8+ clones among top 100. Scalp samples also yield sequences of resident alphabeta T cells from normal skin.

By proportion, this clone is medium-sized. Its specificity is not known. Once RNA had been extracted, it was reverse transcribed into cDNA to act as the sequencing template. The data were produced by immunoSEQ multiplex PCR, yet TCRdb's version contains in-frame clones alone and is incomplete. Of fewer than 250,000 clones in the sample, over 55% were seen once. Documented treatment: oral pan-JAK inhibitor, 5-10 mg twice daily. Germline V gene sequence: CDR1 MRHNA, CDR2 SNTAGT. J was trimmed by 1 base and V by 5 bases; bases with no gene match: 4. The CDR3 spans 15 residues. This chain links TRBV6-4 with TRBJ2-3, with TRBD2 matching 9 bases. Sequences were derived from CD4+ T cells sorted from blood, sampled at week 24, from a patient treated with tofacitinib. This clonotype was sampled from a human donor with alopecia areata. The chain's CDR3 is CASSPLAGGTDTQYF. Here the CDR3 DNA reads TGTGCCAGCAGTCCGTTAGCGGGGGGCACAGATACGCAGTATTTT.